What follows are 18 T cell receptor beta chains derived from one specimen sequenced in a study of stem cell transplantation in POMP-related autoinflammatory disease. Libraries were prepared by immunoSEQ multiplex PCR; TCRdb keeps only in-frame clonotypes and omits some of them. The table includes tens of thousands of clones, approximately 91% detected once. The source material was CD4+ T cells from PBMCs, sampled after stem cell transplantation. The origin of the receptors is a human patient with POMP-related autoinflammation and immune dysregulation (PRAID). Some T cells here may be from the graft donor.

The genes are TRBV6-1 and TRBJ2-7, with D uncertain. In germline, CDR1 is MNHNS, CDR2 SASEGT. The CDR3 spans 16 residues. V gave up 2 bases and J gave up 0 bases, with 14 bases separating them. This chain's CDR3 is CASSELGGGSSYEQYV. Here the CDR3 DNA reads TGTGCCAGCAGTGAACTTGGTGGTGGCAGCTCCTACGAGCAGTACGTC.

The CDR3 DNA is TGCGCCAGCACCGACCGGGACAAACTGAACACTGAAGCTTTCTTT. Protein product: CASTDRDKLNTEAFF. This chain uses TRBV5-1 with TRBJ1-1; possible D gene TRBD1, 6 bases. The CDR3 loop spans 15 amino acids. Trimming shortened V by 6 bases and J by 0 bases, and 15 bases separated the two germline ends. Per germline, CDR1 SGHRS and CDR2 YFSETQ.

The chain employs TRBV30 and TRBJ2-1; D might be TRBD2 (6 bases). Germline-derived CDR1 and CDR2 are GTSNPN and SVGIG (reference sequence). The CDR3 is 15 residues long. V shed 4 bases and J shed 4 bases, with 17 bases lying between them. CDR3 bases: TGTGCCTGGAACCGGTCGCCTAGCGCTTACAATGAGCAGTTCTTC. Translation gives CAWNRSPSAYNEQFF.

This clone is a singleton in its sample. This rearrangement joins TRBV15 to TRBJ2-3, with 9 bases that match TRBD2. V trimming: 0 bases; J trimming: 0 bases; junction bases outside the gene matches: 10. This CDR3 comprises 19 residues. Germline V gives CDR1 LNHNV, CDR2 YYDKDF (reference sequence). For the CDR3, the DNA is TGTGCCACCAGCAGAGATCTCTATGGCCTAGCGGGGAGCACAGATACGCAGTATTTT. This translates into CATSRDLYGLAGSTDTQYF.

The chain combines TRBV5-6 with TRBJ2-7; 8 nucleotides match TRBD1. With V trimmed by 6 bases and J by 5 bases, 13 bases remained unmatched. CDR3 length equals 15 residues. The germline V gene encodes CDR1 SGHDT and CDR2 YYEEEE. CDR3 amino acids: CASTPRRTGINEQYF. Here the CDR3 DNA reads TGTGCCAGCACCCCGCGGCGGACAGGGATCAACGAGCAGTACTTC.

Remarks on this clone: The DNA is omitted, as the CDR3 cannot be located on it reliably, and the CDR3 follows TCRdb's listing. The V gene is TRBV12-3 or TRBV12-4, the J gene TRBJ2-7. The CDR3 adds up to 13 amino acids, both ends counted. CDR3 residues: CASSLVGLYQQYF.

V is TRBV7-9 and J is TRBJ2-5; D is undetermined. The CDR3 is 12 amino acids. Trimming shortened V by 7 bases and J by 5 bases, and 11 bases separated the two germline ends. CDR1 is SEHNR, CDR2 FQNEAQ, per germline (reference sequence). CDR3 in DNA: TGTGCCAGCACCCGGGCTAGGGAGACCCAGTACTTC. Translating it yields CASTRARETQYF. Based on the CDR3 plus reference TRBV7-9 and TRBJ2-5, the full variable domain is DTGVSQNPRHKITKRGQNVTFRCDPISEHNRLYWYRQTLGQGPEFLTYFQNEAQLEKSRLLSDRFSAERPKGSFSTLEIQRTEQGDSAMYLCASTRARETQYFGPGTRLLVL.

The rearrangement uses TRBV27 and TRBJ1-2; 7 bases fit TRBD1. With 5 bases clipped from V and 3 bases from J, the junction kept 9 bases outside the gene matches. CDR1 is MNHEY and CDR2 is SMNVEV in the germline V gene (reference sequence). The CDR3 contains 15 residues. CDR3 residues: CASSLARDRHYGYTF. The CDR3 DNA reads as TGTGCCAGCAGTCTAGCTCGGGACAGACACTATGGCTACACCTTC.

The V gene is TRBV7-9, the J gene TRBJ2-1; 8 positions agree with TRBD1. Germline V gene lookup returns CDR1 SEHNR and CDR2 FQNEAQ (reference sequence). The ends lost 3 bases at V and 3 bases at J; junction bases unmatched: 4. This CDR3 contains 15 residues. DNA of the CDR3: TGTGCCAGCAGCTTCCCGGGACAGGTCTACAATGAGCAGTTCTTC. Translation: CASSFPGQVYNEQFF.

The J gene is TRBJ2-3, the V gene TRBV7-3, with a tentative D call TRBD1 (6 bases). CDR3 length: 15 amino acids. V was shortened by 5 bases and J by 1 base, with 13 bases between the two germline ends. CDR1 and CDR2 from the germline V gene are SGHTA and FQGTGA. The CDR3 coding sequence is TGTGCCAGCAGCACACAGGGTGGGGGCACAGATACGCAGTATTTT. As protein: CASSTQGGGTDTQYF.

This chain joins TRBV11-2 and TRBJ2-5, with TRBD1 matching 8 bases. Germline lookup yields CDR1 SGHAT and CDR2 FQNNGV. Trimming took 0 bases from V and 4 from J; bases not matched to a gene: 7. This CDR3 has 16 residues. The CDR3 loop reads CASSLDHWTGIETQYF. The CDR3 DNA sequence: TGTGCCAGCAGCTTAGATCACTGGACAGGGATAGAGACCCAGTACTTC.

This clone occurred once. The chain combines TRBV5-1 with TRBJ2-3; D uncertain. Germline loops: CDR1 SGHRS, CDR2 YFSETQ. Trimming removed 0 bases at V and 9 bases at J, with 8 bases between. CDR3 length: 12 amino acids. The CDR3 sequence: CASSLVGSTQYF. The DNA for the CDR3 is TGCGCCAGCAGCTTGGTAGGCAGCACGCAGTATTTT.

The V gene is TRBV19, the J gene TRBJ1-5; a weak D match, TRBD1 (6 bases). Germline loops: CDR1 LNHDA, CDR2 SQIVND (reference sequence). V lost 6 bases and J lost 4, with 13 bases in between. The length of the CDR3 is 14 residues. The DNA of the CDR3 is TGTGCCAGTAGCGACGGGGGGCCGAATCAGCCCCAGCATTTT. It encodes CASSDGGPNQPQHF.

V is TRBV3-1 (or the pseudogene TRBV3-2) and J is TRBJ1-5; 8 nucleotides agree with TRBD1. CDR3 length equals 14 residues. V was clipped by 1 base and J by 5 bases; unmatched bases: 1. In germline, CDR1 is LGHDT, CDR2 YNNKEL (reference sequence). The CDR3 reads CASSQGQGYQPQHF. The CDR3 nucleotides are TGTGCCAGCAGCCAAGGACAGGGGTATCAGCCCCAGCATTTT.

The chain joins TRBV7-9 to TRBJ2-3; 10 bases fit TRBD2. V shed 5 bases and J 0 bases; nucleotides not matched to a gene: 14. Per germline, CDR1 SEHNR and CDR2 FQNEAQ (reference sequence). The CDR3 is made up of 19 amino acids. The CDR3: CASSPAGGRLRSSTDTQYF. DNA for the CDR3: TGTGCCAGCAGCCCAGCGGGGGGGCGGCTTAGGTCTAGCACAGATACGCAGTATTTT.

The chain has TRBV18 and TRBJ1-6; 10 bases line up with TRBD1. Germline lookup yields CDR1 KGHSH and CDR2 LQKENI. The CDR3 sequence is 16 residues long. V dropped 2 bases and J dropped 10; count of bases not matched to a gene: 8. CDR3 sequence: CASSPIGTGEGSPLHF. CDR3 sequence (DNA): TGTGCCAGCTCACCAATCGGGACAGGGGAAGGGTCACCCCTCCACTTT.

V and J are TRBV6-1 and TRBJ2-4, with D perhaps being TRBD1 or TRBD2 (5 bases each). The CDR3 is 17 residues long. Trimming took 2 bases from V and 1 from J, leaving 15 bases between them. Germline V gene lookup returns CDR1 MNHNS and CDR2 SASEGT. DNA for the CDR3: TGTGCCAGCAGTGAAATTTGGGACCTAGGGGCCAAAAACATTCAGTACTTC. Residues: CASSEIWDLGAKNIQYF.

The rearrangement uses TRBV29-1 and TRBJ2-1; D call uncertain. V was trimmed by 3 bases and J by 2 bases, leaving 8 bases between them. The CDR3 is 13 amino acids. Per the germline V gene, CDR1 is SQVTM and CDR2 is ANQGSEA. CDR3 sequence reads: CSVDPDPYNEQFF. CDR3 bases: TGCAGCGTTGATCCTGACCCCTACAATGAGCAGTTCTTC.